These 3 T cell receptor beta chains share one sample of origin, sequenced in a study of shared clonotypes between healthy human individuals (dated by TCRdb to 2020 to 2022). Library creation used the immunoSEQ multiplex PCR assay. As stored in TCRdb, this immuneACCESS dataset retains in-frame rearrangements with V and J assigned. A fraction of the clones does not appear; measured against another copy, unresolved V genes explain less than half of the discrepancy, and the remainder lacks a known reason. The sample table shows 2.3 million or so clones, and 93% are seen once. The ten largest clones represent under 0.45% of the sample. Sequencing was carried out using naive CD4+ T cells from PBMCs. Reading the label with the study, this specimen's cell subset or site is: CD45RA+ positively selected. These receptors all stem from a man aged 18 to 35 in good health. Some clones in this sample may be carry-over from other donors' samples.

Comments on this clone: Within the sample, other DNA sequences also encode this same CDR3. The rearrangement links TRBV7-3 to TRBJ2-2, with unresolved D. CDR1 is SGHTA, CDR2 FQGTGA, per germline. The V and J ends lost 5 bases and 3 bases respectively, with 4 bases between them. The CDR3 is 12 amino acids. CDR3 nucleotides: TGTGCCAGCAGCCCGTACACCGGGGAGCTGTTTTTT. Translation: CASSPYTGELFF. Variable domain in full (rest from reference TRBV7-3 and TRBJ2-2): GAGVSQTPSNKVTEKGKYVELRCDPISGHTALYWYRQSLGQGPEFLIYFQGTGAADDSGLPNDRFFAVRPEGSVSTLKIQRTERGDSAVYLCASSPYTGELFFGEGSRLTVL.

The rearrangement links TRBV5-6 to TRBJ2-5; D may be TRBD1 (6 bases). The CDR3 has 14 amino acids. Germline CDR1 SGHDT, CDR2 YYEEEE. Trimming removed 5 bases from V and 2 bases from J, with 13 bases in between. CDR3: CASSFTDRQETQYF. CDR3 bases: TGTGCCAGCAGTTTCACCGACAGGCAAGAGACCCAGTACTTC. Supplemented by reference TRBV5-6 and TRBJ2-5, the full variable domain reads DAGVTQSPTHLIKTRGQQVTLRCSPKSGHDTVSWYQQALGQGPQFIFQYYEEEERQRGNFPDRFSGHQFPNYSSELNVNALLLGDSALYLCASSFTDRQETQYFGPGTRLLVL.

Here the CDR3 reads CASMADSQETQYF. Here the CDR3 DNA reads TGTGCCAGCATGGCGGATTCCCAAGAGACCCAGTACTTC. The V call is TRBV2, the J call TRBJ2-5; D is unclear. The V end lost 7 bases, the J end lost 1 base, and 10 bases lay between the germline ends. Germline-derived CDR1 and CDR2 are SNHLY and FYNNEI. The CDR3 is 13 amino acids. The full variable domain, rest sourced from reference TRBV2 and TRBJ2-5, is EPEVTQTPSHQVTQMGQEVILRCVPISNHLYFYWYRQILGQKVEFLVSFYNNEISEKSEIFDDQFSVERPDGSNFTLKIRSTKLEDSAMYFCASMADSQETQYFGPGTRLLVL.